Detailed here is one T cell receptor (beta chain). Its target is unknown. The data were produced by immunoSEQ multiplex PCR, yet TCRdb's version contains in-frame clones alone and is incomplete. The sample lists about 160,000 clones; roughly 89% were seen once. The entry originates in a study of cytomegalovirus exposure and HLA in healthy donors. Study-level points and caveats: One later analysis, an examination of the 100 to 150 validation repertoires, found that first-cohort TCR clusters tended to co-occur in them. Most TCR sequences were seen very rarely across donors, but some public TCRs occurred in many. Specific recognition of CMV antigens was confirmed in vitro for a few chains (all CMV-associated).

Trimming stripped 1 base from V and 5 bases from J, with 20 bases between. Germline V gene data show CDR1 as SGHAT and CDR2 as FQNNGV. This CDR3 comprises 17 residues. The chain employs TRBV11-2 and TRBJ2-5, with TRBD2 as a possible D gene (6 bases). The sequence came from a man between 18 and 29 years old in good health and CMV-seropositive. Sequenced: PBMCs. The DNA of the CDR3 is TGTGCCAGCAGCTTAGTAACCGGGAGCGGTAGTTGGGAGACCCAGTACTTC. It yields the protein CASSLVTGSGSWETQYF.